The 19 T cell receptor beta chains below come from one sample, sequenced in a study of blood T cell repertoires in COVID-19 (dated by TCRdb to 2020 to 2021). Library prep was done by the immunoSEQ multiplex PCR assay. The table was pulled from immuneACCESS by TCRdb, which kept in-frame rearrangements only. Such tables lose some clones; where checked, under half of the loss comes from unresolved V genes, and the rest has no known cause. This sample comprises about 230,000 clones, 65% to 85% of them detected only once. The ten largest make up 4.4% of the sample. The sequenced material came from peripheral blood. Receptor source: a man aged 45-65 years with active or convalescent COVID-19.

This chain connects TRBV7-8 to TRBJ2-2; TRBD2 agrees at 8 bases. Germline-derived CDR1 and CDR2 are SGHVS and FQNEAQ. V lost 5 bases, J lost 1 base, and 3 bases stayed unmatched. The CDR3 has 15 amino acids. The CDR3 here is CASSNLAGNTGELFF. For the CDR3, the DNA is TGTGCCAGCAGCAACCTAGCGGGGAACACCGGGGAGCTGTTTTTT.

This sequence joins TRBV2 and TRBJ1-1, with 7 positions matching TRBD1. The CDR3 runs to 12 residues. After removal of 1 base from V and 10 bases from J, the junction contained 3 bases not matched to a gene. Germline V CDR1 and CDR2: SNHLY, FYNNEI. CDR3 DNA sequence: TGTGCCAGCAGTGAAGGGCCAGGGGGAGCTTTCTTT. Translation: CASSEGPGGAFF.

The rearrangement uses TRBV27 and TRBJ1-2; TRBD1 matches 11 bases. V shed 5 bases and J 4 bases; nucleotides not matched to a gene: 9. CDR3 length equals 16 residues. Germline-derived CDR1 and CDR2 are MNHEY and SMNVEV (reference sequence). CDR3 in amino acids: CASSRTGGSRGYGYTF. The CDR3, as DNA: TGTGCCAGCAGTCGGACAGGGGGCTCCCGGGGCTATGGCTACACCTTC.

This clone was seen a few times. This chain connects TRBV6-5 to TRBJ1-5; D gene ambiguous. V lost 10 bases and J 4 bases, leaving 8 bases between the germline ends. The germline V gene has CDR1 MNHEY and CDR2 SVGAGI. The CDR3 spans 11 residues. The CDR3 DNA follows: TGTGCCACCGGGTTGAATCAGCCCCAGCATTTT. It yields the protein CATGLNQPQHF.

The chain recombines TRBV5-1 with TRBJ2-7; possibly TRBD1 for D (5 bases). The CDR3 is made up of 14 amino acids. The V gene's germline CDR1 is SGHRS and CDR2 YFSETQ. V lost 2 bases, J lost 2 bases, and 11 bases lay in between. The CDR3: CASSFGASTYEQYF. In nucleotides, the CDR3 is TGCGCCAGCAGCTTTGGGGCGTCGACCTACGAGCAGTACTTC.

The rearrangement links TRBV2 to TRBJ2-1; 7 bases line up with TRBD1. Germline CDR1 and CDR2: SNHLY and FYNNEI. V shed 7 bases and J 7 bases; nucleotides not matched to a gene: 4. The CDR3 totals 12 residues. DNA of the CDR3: TGTGCCAGCACAGGACAGGCGAATGAGCAGTTCTTC. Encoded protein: CASTGQANEQFF.

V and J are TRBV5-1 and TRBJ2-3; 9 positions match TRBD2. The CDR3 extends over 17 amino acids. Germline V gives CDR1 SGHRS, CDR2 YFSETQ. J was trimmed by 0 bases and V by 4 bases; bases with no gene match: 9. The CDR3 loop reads CASSPGLTSGSTDTQYF. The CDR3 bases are TGCGCCAGCAGCCCCGGCCTGACTAGCGGAAGCACAGATACGCAGTATTTT.

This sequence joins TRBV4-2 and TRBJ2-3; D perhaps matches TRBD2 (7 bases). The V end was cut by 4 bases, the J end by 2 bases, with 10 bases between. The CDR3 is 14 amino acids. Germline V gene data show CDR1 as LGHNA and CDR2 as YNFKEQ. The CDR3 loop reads CASSPGGPTDTQYF. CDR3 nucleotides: TGTGCCAGCAGCCCCGGGGGGCCCACAGATACGCAGTATTTT.

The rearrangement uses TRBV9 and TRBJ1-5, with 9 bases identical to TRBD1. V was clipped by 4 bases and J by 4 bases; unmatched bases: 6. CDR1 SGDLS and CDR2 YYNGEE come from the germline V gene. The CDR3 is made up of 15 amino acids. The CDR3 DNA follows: TGTGCCAGCAGCCGGACAGGGGACGGGAATCAGCCCCAGCATTTT. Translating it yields CASSRTGDGNQPQHF.

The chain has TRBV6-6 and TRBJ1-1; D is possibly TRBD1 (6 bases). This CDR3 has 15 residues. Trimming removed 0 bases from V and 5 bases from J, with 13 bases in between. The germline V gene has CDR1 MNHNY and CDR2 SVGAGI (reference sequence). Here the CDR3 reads CASSYSEGGGTEAFF. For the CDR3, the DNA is TGTGCCAGCAGTTACTCGGAGGGGGGAGGGACTGAAGCTTTCTTT.

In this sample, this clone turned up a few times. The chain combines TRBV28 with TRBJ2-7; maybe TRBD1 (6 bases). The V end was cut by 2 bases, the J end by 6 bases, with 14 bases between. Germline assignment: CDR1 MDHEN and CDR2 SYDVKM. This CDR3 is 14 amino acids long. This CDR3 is CASSLTGSLAEQYF. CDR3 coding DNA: TGTGCCAGCAGTTTAACAGGGTCCCTTGCCGAGCAGTACTTC.

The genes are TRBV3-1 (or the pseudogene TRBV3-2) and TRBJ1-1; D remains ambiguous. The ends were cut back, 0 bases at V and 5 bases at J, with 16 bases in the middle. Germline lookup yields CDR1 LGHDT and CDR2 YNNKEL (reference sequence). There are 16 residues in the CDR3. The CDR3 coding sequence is TGTGCCAGCAGCCAAGAAAGAGGCGGGTGGGGTACTGAAGCTTTCTTT. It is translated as CASSQERGGWGTEAFF.

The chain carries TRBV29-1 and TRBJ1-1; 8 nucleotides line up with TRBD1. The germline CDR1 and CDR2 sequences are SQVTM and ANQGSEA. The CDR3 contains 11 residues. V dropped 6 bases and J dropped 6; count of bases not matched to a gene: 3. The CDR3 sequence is CSVQQGAEAFF. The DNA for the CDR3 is TGCAGCGTGCAACAGGGGGCTGAAGCTTTCTTT. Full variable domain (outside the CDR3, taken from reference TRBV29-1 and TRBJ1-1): SAVISQKPSRDICQRGTSLTIQCQVDSQVTMMFWYRQQPGQSLTLIATANQGSEATYESGFVIDKFPISRPNLTFSTLTVSNMSPEDSSIYLCSVQQGAEAFFGQGTRLTVV.

CDR3 amino acids: CASSYSRDSKNQAFF. The CDR3 region has the DNA TGTGCCAGCAGTTACTCCCGGGACAGCAAAAACCAAGCTTTCTTT. This chain links TRBV6-5 with TRBJ1-1; 7 bases fit TRBD1. The J segment lost 9 bases and the V segment lost 0 bases, leaving 10 bases of the junction unmatched. The CDR3 is made up of 15 amino acids. The germline gives CDR1 MNHEY, CDR2 SVGAGI.

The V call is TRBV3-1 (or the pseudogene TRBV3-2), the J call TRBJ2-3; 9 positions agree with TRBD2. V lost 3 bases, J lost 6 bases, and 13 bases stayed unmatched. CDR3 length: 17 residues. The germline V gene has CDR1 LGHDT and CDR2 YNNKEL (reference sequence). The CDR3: CASSHSVRRGGRDTQYF. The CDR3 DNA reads TGTGCCAGCAGCCACTCAGTAAGGCGGGGGGGCCGGGATACGCAGTATTTT.

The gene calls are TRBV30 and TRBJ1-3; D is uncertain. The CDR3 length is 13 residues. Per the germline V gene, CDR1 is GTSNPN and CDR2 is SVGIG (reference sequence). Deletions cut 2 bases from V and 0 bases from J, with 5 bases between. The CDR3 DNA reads TGTGCCTGGAGTCGCGGCTCTGGAAACACCATATATTTT. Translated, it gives CAWSRGSGNTIYF. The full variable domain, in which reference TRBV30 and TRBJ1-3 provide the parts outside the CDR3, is SQTIHQWPATLVQPVGSPLSLECTVEGTSNPNLYWYRQAAGRGLQLLFYSVGIGQISSEVPQNLSASRPQDRQFILSSKKLLLSDSGFYLCAWSRGSGNTIYFGEGSWLTVV.

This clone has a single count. The CDR3 here is CATSSVALGKIYNEQFF. DNA for the CDR3: TGTGCCACCAGTTCGGTGGCACTAGGAAAGATCTACAATGAGCAGTTCTTC. The chain has TRBV24-1 and TRBJ2-1; D is perhaps TRBD2 (5 bases). Per germline, CDR1 KGHDR and CDR2 SFDVKD. CDR3 length equals 17 residues. Trimming removed 6 bases from V and 3 bases from J, with 20 bases in between.

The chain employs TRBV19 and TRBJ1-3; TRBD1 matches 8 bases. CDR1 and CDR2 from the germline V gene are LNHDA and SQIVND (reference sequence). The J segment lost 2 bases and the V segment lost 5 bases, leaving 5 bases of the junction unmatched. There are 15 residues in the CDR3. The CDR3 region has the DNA TGTGCCAGTAGTTCGCGACAGGGGCCTGGAAACACCATATATTTT. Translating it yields CASSSRQGPGNTIYF.

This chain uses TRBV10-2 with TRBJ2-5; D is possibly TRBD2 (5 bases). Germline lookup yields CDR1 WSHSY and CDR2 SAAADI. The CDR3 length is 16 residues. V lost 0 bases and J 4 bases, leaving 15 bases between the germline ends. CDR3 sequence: CASSESSVRIVETQYF. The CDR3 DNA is TGCGCCAGCAGTGAGTCTAGCGTCAGAATCGTAGAGACCCAGTACTTC.